This is a list of T cell receptor beta chains from one sample in a study of blood T cell repertoires in COVID-19. Generated by immunoSEQ multiplex PCR, the TCRdb table keeps only in-frame clones and is missing some. Here the sample spans roughly 250,000 clones, 70% to 90% being singletons. Sequencing was carried out using PBMCs or T cells enriched from blood (not recorded which). The source is a woman aged 25 to 45 who had recovered from COVID-19. The CDR3 runs from the conserved cysteine through the conserved F or W. A D gene is named only where the DNA matches it firmly. Not all rows give a size; the values are once, few, many and, for expanded clones, a class.

J gene: TRBJ1-1; D gene: NA; clone size: NA; V gene: TRBV19; CDR3 DNA: TGTGCCAGTAGTATGTACAGCACTGAAGCTTTCTTT; CDR3 protein: CASSMYSTEAFF
J gene: TRBJ1-5; D gene: NA; clone size: once; V gene: TRBV2; CDR3 DNA: TGTGCCAGCACCCGAGAGGCTCGGGGCAATCAGCCCCAGCATTTT; CDR3 protein: CASTREARGNQPQHF
J gene: TRBJ1-6; D gene: NA; clone size: NA; V gene: TRBV5-1; CDR3 DNA: TGCGCCAGCAGCCCCACTGGCGGGAATTATAATTCACCCCTCCACTTT; CDR3 protein: CASSPTGGNYNSPLHF
J gene: TRBJ1-5; D gene: TRBD1; clone size: NA; V gene: TRBV10-2; CDR3 DNA: TGCGCCAGCAGCTTCGGGACAGGCGGCAATCAGCCCCAGCATTTT; CDR3 protein: CASSFGTGGNQPQHF
J gene: TRBJ2-3; D gene: TRBD2; clone size: few; V gene: TRBV19; CDR3 DNA: TGTGCCACGACTAGCTGGAAATCATCAGATACGCAGTATTTT; CDR3 protein: CATTSWKSSDTQYF
J gene: TRBJ1-6; D gene: NA; clone size: NA; V gene: TRBV18; CDR3 DNA: TGTGCCAGCTCACTAGGGGCGTCCCCCAATTCACCCCTCCACTTT; CDR3 protein: CASSLGASPNSPLHF
J gene: TRBJ2-7; D gene: TRBD1; clone size: NA; V gene: TRBV6-6; CDR3 DNA: TGTGCCAGCAGCCGCGGACAGGGAAACGAGCAGTACTTC; CDR3 protein: CASSRGQGNEQYF
J gene: TRBJ1-2; D gene: NA; clone size: NA; V gene: TRBV4-1; CDR3 DNA: TGCGCCAGCAGCCAAGCGCAGGGCCTCGACCTTGGCTACACCTTC; CDR3 protein: CASSQAQGLDLGYTF
J gene: TRBJ2-1; D gene: NA; clone size: NA; V gene: TRBV21-1; CDR3 DNA: TGTGCCAGCAGCATAAACTCCGGGTACAATGAGCAGTTCTTC; CDR3 protein: CASSINSGYNEQFF
J gene: TRBJ1-4; D gene: NA; clone size: NA; V gene: TRBV6-5; CDR3 DNA: TGTGCCAGCCGGGTCGGACTCACTAATGAAAAACTGTTTTTT; CDR3 protein: CASRVGLTNEKLFF
J gene: TRBJ1-4; D gene: NA; clone size: NA; V gene: TRBV28; CDR3 DNA: TGTGCCAGCAGTTTGTCGGGATTACGGGATGAAAAACTGTTTTTT; CDR3 protein: CASSLSGLRDEKLFF
J gene: TRBJ1-4; D gene: TRBD1; clone size: NA; V gene: TRBV7-7; CDR3 DNA: TGTGCCAGCAGTTCGAGTGGACAGGCGGCAACTAATGAAAAACTGTTTTTT; CDR3 protein: CASSSSGQAATNEKLFF
J gene: TRBJ2-3; D gene: NA; clone size: NA; V gene: TRBV7-9; CDR3 DNA: TGTGCCAGCAGCTTAGCGGTAGGGGTCCCAGATACGCAGTATTTT; CDR3 protein: CASSLAVGVPDTQYF
J gene: TRBJ2-7; D gene: TRBD1; clone size: NA; V gene: TRBV29-1; CDR3 DNA: TGCAGCGTTGTAGGGACAGGCTACGAGCAGTACTTC; CDR3 protein: CSVVGTGYEQYF
J gene: TRBJ2-2; D gene: TRBD1; clone size: NA; V gene: TRBV28; CDR3 DNA: TGTGCCAGCAGTTTTTGGACAGGGGACACAAACACCGGGGAGCTGTTTTTT; CDR3 protein: CASSFWTGDTNTGELFF
J gene: TRBJ1-5; D gene: TRBD1; clone size: NA; V gene: TRBV28; CDR3 DNA: TGTGCCAGCAGAAACAGGGGGCCACATCAGCCCCAGCATTTT; CDR3 protein: CASRNRGPHQPQHF
J gene: TRBJ1-4; D gene: TRBD1; clone size: NA; V gene: TRBV7-9; CDR3 DNA: TGTGCCAGCAGTCCAGACAGGGGGCGTCGGGATGAAAAACTGTTTTTT; CDR3 protein: CASSPDRGRRDEKLFF
J gene: TRBJ2-1; D gene: NA; clone size: NA; V gene: TRBV6-6; CDR3 DNA: TGTGCCAGCAGTGTACTTGACAGGACCTACAATGAGCAGTTCTTC; CDR3 protein: CASSVLDRTYNEQFF
J gene: TRBJ2-3; D gene: TRBD1; clone size: NA; V gene: TRBV13; CDR3 DNA: TGTGCCAGCAGCCCCCAGAGGGGGCAGGCAGATACGCAGTATTTT; CDR3 protein: CASSPQRGQADTQYF
J gene: TRBJ1-2; D gene: NA; clone size: NA; V gene: TRBV6-5; CDR3 DNA: TGTGCCAGCAGTTACTCGTTAAAGACAGTCTATGGCTACACCTTC; CDR3 protein: CASSYSLKTVYGYTF
J gene: TRBJ1-3; D gene: NA; clone size: NA; V gene: TRBV14; CDR3 DNA: TGTGCCAGCAGCCAAGGAGGAGGGAGAGGAAACACCATATATTTT; CDR3 protein: CASSQGGGRGNTIYF
J gene: TRBJ1-4; D gene: NA; clone size: NA; V gene: TRBV12-3/TRBV12-4; CDR3 DNA: TGTGCCAGCGCAGGGTTGGGAGGTGAAAAACTGTTTTTT; CDR3 protein: CASAGLGGEKLFF
J gene: TRBJ1-1; D gene: NA; clone size: once; V gene: TRBV19; CDR3 DNA: TGTGCCAGTAGTGCCTACAGAATCCCGAACACTGAAGCTTTCTTT; CDR3 protein: CASSAYRIPNTEAFF
J gene: TRBJ2-7; D gene: NA; clone size: once; V gene: TRBV5-1; CDR3 DNA: TGCGCCAGCAGCGGCCGGGGAGAGCCAACCTACGAGCAGTACTTC; CDR3 protein: CASSGRGEPTYEQYF
J gene: TRBJ1-3; D gene: TRBD1; clone size: NA; V gene: TRBV28; CDR3 DNA: TGTGCCAGCAGAGACAGGGCCATCTCTGGAAACACCATATATTTT; CDR3 protein: CASRDRAISGNTIYF
J gene: TRBJ1-1; D gene: NA; clone size: NA; V gene: TRBV28; CDR3 DNA: TGTGCCACACATGCAGGGTCGGGGAACACTGAAGCTTTCTTT; CDR3 protein: CATHAGSGNTEAFF
J gene: TRBJ1-5; D gene: TRBD1; clone size: NA; V gene: TRBV2; CDR3 DNA: TGTGCCAGCAGCGACAGGGGGCGCAACCAGCCCCAGCATTTT; CDR3 protein: CASSDRGRNQPQHF
J gene: TRBJ1-1; D gene: NA; clone size: NA; V gene: TRBV3-1/TRBV3-2; CDR3 DNA: TGTGCCAGCATCTGGGCCTGGGTGTACACTGAAGCTTTCTTT; CDR3 protein: CASIWAWVYTEAFF
J gene: TRBJ1-1; D gene: NA; clone size: NA; V gene: TRBV28; CDR3 DNA: TGTGCCATCTCGGACAGAATGAACACTGAAGCTTTCTTT; CDR3 protein: CAISDRMNTEAFF
J gene: TRBJ1-2; D gene: NA; clone size: NA; V gene: TRBV7-2; CDR3 DNA: TGTGCCAGCAGCTTAAGGACTTATGGCTACACCTTC; CDR3 protein: CASSLRTYGYTF
J gene: TRBJ1-4; D gene: NA; clone size: NA; V gene: TRBV25-1; CDR3 DNA: TGTGCCAGCACCAGGGGTAATGAAAAACTGTTTTTT; CDR3 protein: CASTRGNEKLFF
J gene: TRBJ1-3; D gene: NA; clone size: NA; V gene: TRBV7-2; CDR3 DNA: TGTGCCAGCAGCCCCCTCCTTGCAGGATTAGGTGGAAACACCATATATTTT; CDR3 protein: CASSPLLAGLGGNTIYF
J gene: TRBJ1-3; D gene: NA; clone size: NA; V gene: TRBV29-1; CDR3 DNA: TGCAGCGCTGGGGACGCGGGGTTCACTGGAAACACCATATATTTT; CDR3 protein: CSAGDAGFTGNTIYF
J gene: TRBJ1-2; D gene: NA; clone size: NA; V gene: TRBV11-2; CDR3 DNA: TGTGCCAGCAGCCCAGGTGGGGGGTTTAACTATGGCTACACCTTC; CDR3 protein: CASSPGGGFNYGYTF
J gene: TRBJ2-1; D gene: NA; clone size: once; V gene: TRBV7-9; CDR3 DNA: TGTGCCAGCAGCCGGACAGTCCCTCAGTTCTTC; CDR3 protein: CASSRTVPQFF
J gene: TRBJ2-2; D gene: NA; clone size: NA; V gene: TRBV5-1; CDR3 DNA: TGCGCCAGCAGCCCGGGGTTCGGGGAGCTGTTTTTT; CDR3 protein: CASSPGFGELFF
J gene: TRBJ2-1; D gene: NA; clone size: NA; V gene: TRBV12-5; CDR3 DNA: TGTGCTAGTGGCCCAAGACAGACCCGCTACAATGAGCAGTTCTTC; CDR3 protein: CASGPRQTRYNEQFF
J gene: TRBJ2-3; D gene: TRBD2; clone size: NA; V gene: TRBV4-2; CDR3 DNA: TGTGCCAGCAGCCAGGGGACTAGCGAAGATACGCAGTATTTT; CDR3 protein: CASSQGTSEDTQYF
J gene: TRBJ1-2; D gene: NA; clone size: NA; V gene: TRBV12-3/TRBV12-4; CDR3 DNA: TGTGCCAGCAGCCTATTACAGGGTTCTGGCTACACCTTC; CDR3 protein: CASSLLQGSGYTF
J gene: TRBJ1-5; D gene: NA; clone size: once; V gene: TRBV6-6; CDR3 DNA: TGTGCCAGCCCAGCCCCGGAGGGTCAGCCCCAGCATTTT; CDR3 protein: CASPAPEGQPQHF
J gene: TRBJ2-7; D gene: TRBD1; clone size: NA; V gene: TRBV18; CDR3 DNA: TGTGCCAGCTCACCCGGGACAGTCGGCTACGAGCAGTACTTC; CDR3 protein: CASSPGTVGYEQYF
J gene: TRBJ2-3; D gene: NA; clone size: NA; V gene: TRBV5-1; CDR3 DNA: TGCGCCAGCAGCTACGGACAGACCATTAGCACAGATACGCAGTATTTT; CDR3 protein: CASSYGQTISTDTQYF
J gene: TRBJ1-4; D gene: NA; clone size: NA; V gene: TRBV19; CDR3 DNA: TGTGCCAGTAGTATCGCCAGGGCTGGTGAAAAACTGTTTTTT; CDR3 protein: CASSIARAGEKLFF
J gene: TRBJ2-1; D gene: TRBD1; clone size: NA; V gene: TRBV13; CDR3 DNA: TGTGCCAGCAGCAGAACCGGGACAGGCCTCGATGAGCAGTTCTTC; CDR3 protein: CASSRTGTGLDEQFF
J gene: TRBJ1-2; D gene: TRBD1; clone size: NA; V gene: TRBV4-1; CDR3 DNA: TGCGCCAGCAGCCAAGCTCCCGGGACAGGGAACTATGGCTACACCTTC; CDR3 protein: CASSQAPGTGNYGYTF
J gene: TRBJ2-1; D gene: NA; clone size: NA; V gene: TRBV18; CDR3 DNA: TGTGCCAGCTCACCACCGTCGACGGGGACCTACAATGAGCAGTTCTTC; CDR3 protein: CASSPPSTGTYNEQFF
J gene: TRBJ2-1; D gene: TRBD1; clone size: NA; V gene: TRBV12-3/TRBV12-4; CDR3 DNA: TGTGCCAGCAGTCTGGGGACAGCAAATGAGCAGTTCTTC; CDR3 protein: CASSLGTANEQFF
J gene: TRBJ1-2; D gene: NA; clone size: NA; V gene: TRBV10-3; CDR3 DNA: TGTGCCATCAGTGAAGAAGGGGTAGGGTATGGCTACACCTTC; CDR3 protein: CAISEEGVGYGYTF
J gene: TRBJ2-5; D gene: TRBD1; clone size: NA; V gene: TRBV24-1; CDR3 DNA: TGTGCCACCAGTGATTTAAGACAGGGAAGGGGAGAGACCCAGTACTTC; CDR3 protein: CATSDLRQGRGETQYF
J gene: TRBJ2-7; D gene: NA; clone size: NA; V gene: TRBV27; CDR3 DNA: TGTGCCAGCAGTGACACCGTCGCCGCCAGGGGTTACGAGCAGTACTTC; CDR3 protein: CASSDTVAARGYEQYF
J gene: TRBJ1-5; D gene: NA; clone size: few; V gene: TRBV28; CDR3 DNA: TGTGCCAGCGGGACACCCCAGGCGAGGGGCAATCAGCCCCAGCATTTT; CDR3 protein: CASGTPQARGNQPQHF
J gene: TRBJ1-2; D gene: NA; clone size: NA; V gene: TRBV29-1; CDR3 DNA: TGCAGCGTTGACCTACAGGGAAGAGATGGCTACACCTTC; CDR3 protein: CSVDLQGRDGYTF
J gene: TRBJ1-2; D gene: TRBD1; clone size: NA; V gene: TRBV29-1; CDR3 DNA: TGCAGCGTCGCAGGGGGAACGGACTATGGCTACACCTTC; CDR3 protein: CSVAGGTDYGYTF
J gene: TRBJ2-7; D gene: TRBD1; clone size: NA; V gene: TRBV12-5; CDR3 DNA: TGTGCTAGTGGTTTGGAACAGGGGATAGGCTACGAGCAGTACTTC; CDR3 protein: CASGLEQGIGYEQYF
J gene: TRBJ1-1; D gene: NA; clone size: once; V gene: TRBV7-9; CDR3 DNA: TGTGCCAGCAGCTTAGGTGGCACCCCCGCCGAAGCTTTCTTT; CDR3 protein: CASSLGGTPAEAFF